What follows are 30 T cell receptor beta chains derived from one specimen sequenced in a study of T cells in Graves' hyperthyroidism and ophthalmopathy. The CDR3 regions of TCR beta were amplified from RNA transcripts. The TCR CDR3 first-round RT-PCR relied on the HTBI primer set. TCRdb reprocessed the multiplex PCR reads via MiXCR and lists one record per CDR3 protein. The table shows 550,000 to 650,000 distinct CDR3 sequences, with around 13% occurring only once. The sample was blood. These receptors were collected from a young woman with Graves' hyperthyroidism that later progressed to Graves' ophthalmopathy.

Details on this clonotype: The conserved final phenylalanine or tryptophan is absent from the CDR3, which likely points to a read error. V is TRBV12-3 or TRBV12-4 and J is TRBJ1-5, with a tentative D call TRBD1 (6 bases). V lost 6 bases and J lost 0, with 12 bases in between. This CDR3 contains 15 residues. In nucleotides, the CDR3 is TGTGCCAGCAGAAGACAGGAGGGTAGCAATCAGCCCCAGCATGTT. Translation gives CASRRQEGSNQPQHV.

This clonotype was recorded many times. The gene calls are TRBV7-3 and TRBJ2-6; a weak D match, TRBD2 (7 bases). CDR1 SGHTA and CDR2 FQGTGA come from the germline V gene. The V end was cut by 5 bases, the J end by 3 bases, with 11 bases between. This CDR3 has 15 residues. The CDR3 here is CASSIGGGGANVLTF. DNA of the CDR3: TGTGCCAGCAGCATAGGGGGGGGTGGGGCCAACGTCCTGACTTTC.

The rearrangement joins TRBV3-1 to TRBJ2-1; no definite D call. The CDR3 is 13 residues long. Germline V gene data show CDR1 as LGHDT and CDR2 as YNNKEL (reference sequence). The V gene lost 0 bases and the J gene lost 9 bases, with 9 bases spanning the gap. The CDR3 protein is CASSQEDGLEQFF. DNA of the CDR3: TGTGCCAGCAGCCAAGAAGACGGCCTTGAGCAGTTCTTC.

This chain's CDR3 is CATSKARDLQETQYF. The CDR3 bases are TGTGCCACCAGTAAGGCACGGGATCTACAAGAGACCCAGTACTTC. The rearrangement uses TRBV15 and TRBJ2-5, with D perhaps TRBD2 (5 bases). The CDR3 spans 15 residues. Trimming removed 6 bases from V and 2 bases from J, with 16 bases in between. Germline CDR1 and CDR2: LNHNV and YYDKDF (reference sequence). Together with reference TRBV15 and TRBJ2-5, the CDR3 gives the full variable domain: DAMVIQNPRYQVTQFGKPVTLSCSQTLNHNVMYWYQQKSSQAPKLLFHYYDKDFNNEADTPDNFQSRRPNTSFCFLDIRSPGLGDTAMYLCATSKARDLQETQYFGPGTRLLVL.

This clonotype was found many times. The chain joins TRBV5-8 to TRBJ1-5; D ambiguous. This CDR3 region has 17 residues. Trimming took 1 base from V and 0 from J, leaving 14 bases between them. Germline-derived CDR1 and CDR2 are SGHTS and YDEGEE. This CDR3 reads CASSLLTTTDSNQPQHF. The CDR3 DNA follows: TGTGCCAGCAGCTTGTTAACGACGACGGATAGCAATCAGCCCCAGCATTTT.

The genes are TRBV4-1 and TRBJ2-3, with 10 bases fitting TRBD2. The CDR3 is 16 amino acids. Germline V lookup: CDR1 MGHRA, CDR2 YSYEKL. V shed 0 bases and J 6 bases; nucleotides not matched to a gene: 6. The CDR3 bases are TGCGCCAGCAGCCAAGATCGTAGCGGGAGGAGTGATACGCAGTATTTT. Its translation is CASSQDRSGRSDTQYF.

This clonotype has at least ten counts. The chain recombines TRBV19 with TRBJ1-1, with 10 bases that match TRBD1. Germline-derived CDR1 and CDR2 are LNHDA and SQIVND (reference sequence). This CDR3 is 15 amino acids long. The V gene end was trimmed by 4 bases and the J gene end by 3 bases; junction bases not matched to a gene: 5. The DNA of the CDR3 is TGTGCCAGTAGTAATTGGACAGGGGGGGACACTGAAGCTTTCTTT. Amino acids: CASSNWTGGDTEAFF.

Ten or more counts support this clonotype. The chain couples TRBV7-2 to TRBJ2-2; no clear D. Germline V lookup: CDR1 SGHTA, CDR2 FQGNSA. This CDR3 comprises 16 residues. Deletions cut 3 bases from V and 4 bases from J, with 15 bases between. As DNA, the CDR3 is TGTGCCAGCAGCTTCCCCAGAATAGACCTCACCGGGGAGCTGTTTTTT. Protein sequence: CASSFPRIDLTGELFF.

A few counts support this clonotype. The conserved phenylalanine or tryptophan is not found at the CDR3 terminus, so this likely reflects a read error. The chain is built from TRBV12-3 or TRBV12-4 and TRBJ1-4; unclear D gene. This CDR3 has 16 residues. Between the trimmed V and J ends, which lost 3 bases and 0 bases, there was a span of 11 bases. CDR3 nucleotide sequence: TGTGCCAGCAGTTTTGGAGGACTGACAACTAATGAAAAACTGTTTTCT. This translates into CASSFGGLTTNEKLFS.

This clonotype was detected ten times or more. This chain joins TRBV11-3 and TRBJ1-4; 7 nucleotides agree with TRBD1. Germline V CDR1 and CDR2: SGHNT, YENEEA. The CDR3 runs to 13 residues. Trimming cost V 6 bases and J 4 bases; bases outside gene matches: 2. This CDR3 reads CASRGQFNEKLFF. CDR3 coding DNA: TGTGCCAGCAGGGGACAGTTTAATGAAAAACTGTTTTTT.

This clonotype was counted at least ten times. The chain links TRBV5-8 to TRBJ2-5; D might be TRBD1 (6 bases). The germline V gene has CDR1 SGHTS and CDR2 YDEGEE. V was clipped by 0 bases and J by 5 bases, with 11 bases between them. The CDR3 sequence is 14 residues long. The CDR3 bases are TGTGCCAGCAGCTTGGACAGGGAATGGGAGACCCAGTACTTC. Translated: CASSLDREWETQYF. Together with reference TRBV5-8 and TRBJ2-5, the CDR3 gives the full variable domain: EAGVTQSPTHLIKTRGQQATLRCSPISGHTSVYWYQQALGLGLQFLLWYDEGEERNRGNFPPRFSGRQFPNYSSELNVNALELEDSALYLCASSLDREWETQYFGPGTRLLVL.

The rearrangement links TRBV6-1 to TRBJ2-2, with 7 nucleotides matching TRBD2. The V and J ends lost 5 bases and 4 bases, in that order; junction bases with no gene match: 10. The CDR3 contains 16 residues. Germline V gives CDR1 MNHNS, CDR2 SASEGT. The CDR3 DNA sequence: TGTGCCAGCAGTCCCCTGGGGAGGGCCGGCACCGGGGAGCTGTTTTTT. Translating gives CASSPLGRAGTGELFF.

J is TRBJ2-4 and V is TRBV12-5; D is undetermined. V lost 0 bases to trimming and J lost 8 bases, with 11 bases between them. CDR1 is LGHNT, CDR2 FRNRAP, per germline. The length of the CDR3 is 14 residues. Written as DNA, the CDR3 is TGTGCTAGTGGTTTGGTGCCGGCGGCGGACATTCAGTACTTC. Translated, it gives CASGLVPAADIQYF.

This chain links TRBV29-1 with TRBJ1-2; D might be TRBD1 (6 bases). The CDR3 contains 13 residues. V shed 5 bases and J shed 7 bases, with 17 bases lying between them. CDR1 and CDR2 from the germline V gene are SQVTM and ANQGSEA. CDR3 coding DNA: TGCAGCGTTCTCTCGGGGGGGCCCATTGGCTACACCTTC. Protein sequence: CSVLSGGPIGYTF.

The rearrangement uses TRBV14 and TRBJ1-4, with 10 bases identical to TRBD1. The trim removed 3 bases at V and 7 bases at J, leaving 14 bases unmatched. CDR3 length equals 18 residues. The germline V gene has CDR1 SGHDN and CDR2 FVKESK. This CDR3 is CASSHPPGQGRGSEKLFF. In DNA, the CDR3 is TGTGCCAGCAGCCATCCTCCGGGACAGGGGAGGGGCAGTGAAAAACTGTTTTTT.

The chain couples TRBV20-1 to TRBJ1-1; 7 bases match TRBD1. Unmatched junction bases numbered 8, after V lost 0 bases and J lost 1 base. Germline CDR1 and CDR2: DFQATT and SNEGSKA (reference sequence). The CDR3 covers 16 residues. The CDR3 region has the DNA TGCAGTGCTAGAGATCAGGGCAGGGGGAGGAACACTGAAGCTTTCTTT. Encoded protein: CSARDQGRGRNTEAFF.

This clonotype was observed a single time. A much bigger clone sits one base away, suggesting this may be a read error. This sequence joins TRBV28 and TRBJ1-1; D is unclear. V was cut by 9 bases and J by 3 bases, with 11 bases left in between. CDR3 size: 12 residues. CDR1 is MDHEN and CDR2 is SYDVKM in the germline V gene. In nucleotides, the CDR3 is TGTGCCAGTCATAACGAGTACACTGAAGCTTTCTTT. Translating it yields CASHNEYTEAFF.

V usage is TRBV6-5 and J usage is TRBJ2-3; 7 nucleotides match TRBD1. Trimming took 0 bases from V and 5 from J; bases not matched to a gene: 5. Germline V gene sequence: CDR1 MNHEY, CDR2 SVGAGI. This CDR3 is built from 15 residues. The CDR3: CASSYSTGIGDTQYF. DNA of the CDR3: TGTGCCAGCAGTTACTCGACAGGGATCGGAGATACGCAGTATTTT.

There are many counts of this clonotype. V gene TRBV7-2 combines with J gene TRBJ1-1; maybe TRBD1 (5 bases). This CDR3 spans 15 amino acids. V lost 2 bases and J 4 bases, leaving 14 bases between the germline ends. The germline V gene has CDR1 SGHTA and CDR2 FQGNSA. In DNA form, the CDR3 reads TGTGCCAGCAGCTTATATCTTGAGGGGCGCACTGAAGCTTTCTTT. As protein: CASSLYLEGRTEAFF.

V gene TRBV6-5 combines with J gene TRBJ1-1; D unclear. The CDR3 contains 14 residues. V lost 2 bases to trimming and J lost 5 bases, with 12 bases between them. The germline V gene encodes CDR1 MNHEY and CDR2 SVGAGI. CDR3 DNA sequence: TGTGCCAGCAGTTACGGACCCGGAGGAACTGAAGCTTTCTTT. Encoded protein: CASSYGPGGTEAFF.

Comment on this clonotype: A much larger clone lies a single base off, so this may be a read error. Here the CDR3 reads CAWSPRTTAYNEQFF. The CDR3 region has the DNA TGTGCCTGGAGTCCCAGGACTACAGCCTACAATGAGCAGTTCTTC. The chain is built from TRBV30 and TRBJ2-1; possible D gene TRBD2, 6 bases. The CDR3 covers 15 residues. CDR1 GTSNPN and CDR2 SVGIG come from the germline V gene (reference sequence). The germline V and J ends were trimmed by 2 bases and 2 bases, with 13 bases remaining between them.

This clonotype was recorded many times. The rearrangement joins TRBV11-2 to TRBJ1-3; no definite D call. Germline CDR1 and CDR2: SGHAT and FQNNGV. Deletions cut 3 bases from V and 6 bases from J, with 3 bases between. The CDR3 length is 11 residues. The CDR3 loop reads CASSFENTIYF. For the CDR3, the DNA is TGTGCCAGCAGCTTCGAAAACACCATATATTTT. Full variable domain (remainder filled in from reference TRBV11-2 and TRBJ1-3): EAGVAQSPRYKIIEKRQSVAFWCNPISGHATLYWYQQILGQGPKLLIQFQNNGVVDDSQLPKDRFSAERLKGVDSTLKIQPAKLEDSAVYLCASSFENTIYFGEGSWLTVV.

CDR3 DNA sequence: TGCGCCAGCAGCTTGGAGGACAGACCCCTCGCGGAGACCCAGTACTTC. This translates into CASSLEDRPLAETQYF. This chain links TRBV5-1 with TRBJ2-5; D perhaps matches TRBD1 (6 bases). V lost 0 bases, J lost 5 bases, and 17 bases lay in between. Germline V gives CDR1 SGHRS, CDR2 YFSETQ. The CDR3 runs 16 residues.

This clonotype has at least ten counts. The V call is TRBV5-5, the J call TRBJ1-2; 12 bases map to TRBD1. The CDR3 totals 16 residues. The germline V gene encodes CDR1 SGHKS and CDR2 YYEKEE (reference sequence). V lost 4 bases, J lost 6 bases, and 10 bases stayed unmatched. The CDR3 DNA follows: TGTGCCAGCAGCACCCTTGGGGGACAGGGGGCGGATGGCTACACCTTC. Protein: CASSTLGGQGADGYTF.

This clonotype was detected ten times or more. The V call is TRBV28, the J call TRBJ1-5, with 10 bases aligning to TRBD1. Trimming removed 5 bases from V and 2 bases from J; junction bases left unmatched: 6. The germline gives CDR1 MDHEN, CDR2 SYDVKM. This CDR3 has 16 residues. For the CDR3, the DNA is TGTGCCAGCAGTCTGAGACAGGGGGCTGGCAATCAGCCCCAGCATTTT. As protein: CASSLRQGAGNQPQHF.

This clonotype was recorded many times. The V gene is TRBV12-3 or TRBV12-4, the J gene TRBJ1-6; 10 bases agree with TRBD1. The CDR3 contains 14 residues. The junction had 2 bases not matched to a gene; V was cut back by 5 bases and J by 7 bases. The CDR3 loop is CASSLDRGNSPLHF. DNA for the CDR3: TGTGCCAGCAGTCTGGACAGGGGGAATTCACCCCTCCACTTT.

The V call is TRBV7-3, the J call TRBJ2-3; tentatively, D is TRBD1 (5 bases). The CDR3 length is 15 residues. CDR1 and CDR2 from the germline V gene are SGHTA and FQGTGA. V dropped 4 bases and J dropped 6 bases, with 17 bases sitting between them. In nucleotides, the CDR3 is TGTGCCAGCAGCTCCCCCGGTAACAAGGGGGATACGCAGTATTTT. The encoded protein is CASSSPGNKGDTQYF.

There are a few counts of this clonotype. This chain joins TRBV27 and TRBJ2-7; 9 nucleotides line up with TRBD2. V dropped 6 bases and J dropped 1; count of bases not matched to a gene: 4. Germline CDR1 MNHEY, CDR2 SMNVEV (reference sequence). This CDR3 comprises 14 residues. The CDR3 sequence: CASRAGGTSYEQYF. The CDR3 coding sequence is TGTGCCAGCAGAGCGGGAGGTACGTCCTACGAGCAGTACTTC.

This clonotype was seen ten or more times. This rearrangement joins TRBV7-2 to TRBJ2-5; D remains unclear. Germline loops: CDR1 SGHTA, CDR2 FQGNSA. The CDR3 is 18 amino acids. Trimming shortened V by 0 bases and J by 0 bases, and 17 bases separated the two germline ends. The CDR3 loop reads CASSLAGSGGLYQETQYF. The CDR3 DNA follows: TGTGCCAGCAGCTTAGCAGGTTCTGGCGGCCTGTACCAAGAGACCCAGTACTTC.

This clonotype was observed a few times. Here the CDR3 DNA reads TGCAGTGCAAAGGGACTAGCGGGAAGGTACAATGAGCAGTTCTTC. Its protein product is CSAKGLAGRYNEQFF. J is TRBJ2-1 and V is TRBV20-1; 13 nucleotides match TRBD2. The CDR3 totals 15 residues. Germline CDR1 and CDR2: DFQATT and SNEGSKA (reference sequence). V lost 6 bases, J lost 4 bases, and 6 bases stayed unmatched.